This T cell receptor (beta chain) was sequenced in a study of T cell repertoires in cytomegalovirus infection. Across the study: A matching HLA type, together with CMV infection, was signaled by public TCR beta signatures. Study-level findings and limits: The ex vivo response was dominated by HLA-C-restricted CMV-specific TCR beta clonotypes. Cumulative frequency (of public TCR beta family members) identified carriers of CMV plus the relevant HLA.

To note about this clonotype: Antigen: not known.

TCRdb re-derived calls from the reads in MiXCR, one entry per CDR3 protein. Here the sample spans roughly 310,000 distinct CDR3 sequences, just under 30% being singletons. Sequenced material: cultured PBMCs, taken from culture after CMV antigen stimulation. The source of this sequence is a human donor in good health (CMV status not recorded). Some clones in this sample may be carry-over from other donors' samples.

CDR3 nucleotides: TGTGCCAGCAGCTTAGATCGTGAGCAGTTCTTC. It codes for CASSLDREQFF. The V and J genes are TRBV11-2 and TRBJ2-1; unclear D gene. Between the trimmed V and J ends, which lost 0 bases and 9 bases, there was a span of 3 bases. This CDR3 has 11 residues. Germline assignment: CDR1 SGHAT and CDR2 FQNNGV.